This T cell receptor beta chain was captured in a study of blood T cells in healthy people across ages. On this clonotype itself: Its antigen is still unknown.

The CDR3 runs 15 residues. V lost 4 bases and J 3 bases, leaving 15 bases between the germline ends. The authors ran a second PCR of about 7 to 11 cycles using a sample-barcoded 5' primer and a J-beta primer mix. Via MiXCR, TCRdb re-called the 5' RACE reads, giving one row per CDR3 protein. This table has approximately 2,000,000 distinct CDR3 sequences, more than 35% appearing once. Points from the study as a whole: Strongly correlated with naive T cell percentage was TCR beta diversity. The long-lived group displayed more naive CD4+ cells, plus higher diversity, than the aged donors did.

The V and J genes are TRBV12-3 or TRBV12-4 and TRBJ1-1; D gene unclear. Input material: blood. The sequence came from a human donor in good health. The chain's CDR3 is CASSSPTNTDTEAFF. In DNA form, the CDR3 reads TGTGCCAGCAGTTCCCCGACAAATACAGACACTGAAGCTTTCTTT.